One and the same sample provided the 18 T cell receptor beta chains below, sequenced in a study of radiotherapy plus CTLA-4 blockade in lung cancer. Assay used: immunoSEQ multiplex PCR; TCRdb lists only in-frame clones, some missing. The sample lists some 94,000 clones, 82% occurring once. The sample consisted of peripheral blood, taken from a patient treated with radiotherapy plus ipilimumab. These receptors all come from a human donor with non-small cell lung cancer that progressed on radiotherapy plus ipilimumab.

Concerning this clone itself: The junction and the germline gene differ at one end; a read error may be behind it. The chain couples TRBV6-1 to TRBJ1-1; the D is unclear. From germline, CDR1 is MNHNS and CDR2 SASEGT. The CDR3 has 13 amino acids. In DNA form, the CDR3 reads TGTGCCAGCAGGGAAGGACCGAACACTGAAGCTTTCTTT. Translation gives CASREGPNTEAFF.

In this sample, this clone turned up once. The chain carries TRBV27 and TRBJ1-4, with D hard to call. Germline CDR1 and CDR2: MNHEY and SMNVEV (reference sequence). The CDR3 covers 14 residues. With 2 bases removed from V and 3 bases from J, the gap between germline ends came to 7 bases. In DNA form, the CDR3 reads TGTGCCAGCAGTTTAAATGGCGCTAATGAAAAACTGTTTTTT. It is translated as CASSLNGANEKLFF.

The CDR3 bases are TGTGCCAGCAGCCAGACGGGGGTCGGAAACAATGAGCAGTTCTTC. This codes for CASSQTGVGNNEQFF. V is TRBV4-2 and J is TRBJ2-1; possibly TRBD2 for D (6 bases). This CDR3 has 15 residues. Trimming removed 3 bases at V and 5 bases at J, with 14 bases between. CDR1 and CDR2 (germline): LGHNA, YNFKEQ.

This chain connects TRBV21-1 to TRBJ2-1; the listed D gene, TRBD2, was not tested against the DNA. TRBV21-1 is shown as a pseudogene. This CDR3 comprises 13 residues. The DNA for the CDR3 is TGTGCCAGCAGCAAAGTTCGCGGGGATGAGCAGTTCTTC. Amino acids: CASSKVRGDEQFF.

The chain links TRBV5-1 to TRBJ1-1; D gene ambiguous. CDR3 length: 14 residues. Germline-derived CDR1 and CDR2 are SGHRS and YFSETQ. V gave up 1 base and J gave up 4 bases, with 11 bases separating them. The chain's CDR3 is CASSLYGESTEAFF. In nucleotides, the CDR3 is TGCGCCAGCAGCTTGTATGGGGAGTCCACTGAAGCTTTCTTT.

The gene calls are TRBV18 and TRBJ1-2; D is possibly TRBD1 (6 bases). CDR3 length equals 14 residues. V shed 6 bases and J shed 3 bases, with 14 bases lying between them. Germline lookup yields CDR1 KGHSH and CDR2 LQKENI. CDR3: CASSSIRTDYGYTF. CDR3 in DNA: TGTGCCAGCTCGTCCATAAGGACAGACTATGGCTACACCTTC.

The genes are TRBV5-1 and TRBJ2-3, with 9 bases that match TRBD2. J was trimmed by 4 bases and V by 2 bases; bases with no gene match: 5. The germline gives CDR1 SGHRS, CDR2 YFSETQ. This CDR3 has 15 amino acids. CDR3 loop: CASSLGTSSADTQYF. The DNA for the CDR3 is TGCGCCAGCAGCTTAGGGACTAGCTCCGCAGATACGCAGTATTTT.

The CDR3 here is CASSALVRGELFF. The CDR3 DNA reads as TGTGCCAGCAGCGCCCTAGTCCGCGGGGAGCTGTTTTTT. V usage is TRBV7-2 and J usage is TRBJ2-2; D is undetermined. V dropped 5 bases and J dropped 7 bases, with 11 bases sitting between them. Germline values: CDR1 SGHTA, CDR2 FQGNSA. CDR3 length: 13 amino acids.

The chain employs TRBV5-6 and TRBJ2-2; D is undetermined. Germline values: CDR1 SGHDT, CDR2 YYEEEE. This CDR3 comprises 15 residues. The V and J ends lost 0 bases and 4 bases respectively, with 10 bases between them. CDR3 sequence: CASSLVRASTGELFF. The DNA of the CDR3 is TGTGCCAGCAGCTTGGTAAGGGCTTCCACCGGGGAGCTGTTTTTT.

The chain is built from TRBV7-8 and TRBJ2-2; 8 bases are a match to TRBD1. Germline lookup yields CDR1 SGHVS and CDR2 FQNEAQ. Germline trimming cut 5 bases from V and 7 bases from J; bases unmatched to any gene: 15. The CDR3 has 17 residues. CDR3 loop: CASSPQDRGWGGGELFF. CDR3 sequence (DNA): TGTGCCAGCAGCCCGCAAGACAGGGGCTGGGGAGGCGGGGAGCTGTTTTTT.

The genes are TRBV18 and TRBJ2-1; 8 positions match TRBD2. The CDR3 totals 13 residues. Germline loops: CDR1 KGHSH, CDR2 LQKENI. J lost 16 bases, V lost 3 bases, and 11 bases had no gene match. CDR3 DNA sequence: TGTGCCAGCTCACCTAAGTCGGTAGCGGGATCTTTCTTC. It encodes CASSPKSVAGSFF.

This chain uses TRBV28 with TRBJ2-3, with TRBD1 matching over 9 bases. Unmatched junction bases numbered 6, after V lost 11 bases and J lost 3 bases. Germline CDR1 MDHEN, CDR2 SYDVKM. CDR3 length: 13 residues. CDR3 DNA: TGTGCCGGAGGACAGGGGAAAACAGATACGCAGTATTTT. Protein product: CAGGQGKTDTQYF.

The CDR3 here is CSATGAGWANTGELFF. The CDR3 DNA follows: TGCAGCGCCACCGGAGCGGGTTGGGCGAACACCGGGGAGCTGTTTTTT. The V call is TRBV29-1, the J call TRBJ2-2; tentative D call: TRBD2 (6 bases). Germline assignment: CDR1 SQVTM and CDR2 ANQGSEA. Trimming stripped 7 bases from V and 0 bases from J, with 18 bases between. The CDR3 length is 16 residues.

The rearrangement links TRBV5-1 to TRBJ2-1; D perhaps matches TRBD1 (6 bases). The germline V gene has CDR1 SGHRS and CDR2 YFSETQ. Deletions cut 0 bases from V and 7 bases from J, with 11 bases between. This CDR3 region has 14 residues. The CDR3 loop reads CASSLEQGLNEQFF. The CDR3 coding sequence is TGCGCCAGCAGCTTGGAGCAGGGGCTGAATGAGCAGTTCTTC.

This chain uses TRBV30 with TRBJ1-5; TRBD1 agrees at 7 bases. V was pared by 5 bases and J by 2 bases, with 3 bases of the junction left unmatched. CDR1 and CDR2 from the germline V gene are GTSNPN and SVGIG (reference sequence). The CDR3 runs 13 residues. CDR3 in amino acids: CAWAGQGNQPQHF. The CDR3 nucleotides are TGTGCCTGGGCCGGACAGGGCAATCAGCCCCAGCATTTT.

CDR3 sequence: CASRASKDRDRGDNEQFF. In DNA, the CDR3 is TGTGCCAGCAGAGCTTCAAAAGACCGGGACAGGGGGGACAATGAGCAGTTCTTC. The rearrangement links TRBV25-1 to TRBJ2-1; 11 nucleotides agree with TRBD1. Germline values: CDR1 MGHDK, CDR2 SYGVNS. The CDR3 runs to 18 residues. V shed 6 bases and J 5 bases; nucleotides not matched to a gene: 15.

The chain recombines TRBV6-5 with TRBJ2-1; 8 bases line up with TRBD1. Germline V gene data show CDR1 as MNHEY and CDR2 as SVGAGI. CDR3 length: 16 residues. The V and J ends lost 2 bases and 0 bases, in that order; junction bases with no gene match: 3. CDR3 nucleotide sequence: TGTGCCAGCAGTTACGGACAGGGCGGCTCCTACAATGAGCAGTTCTTC. This sequence encodes CASSYGQGGSYNEQFF.

The chain links TRBV19 to TRBJ2-5; 8 bases agree with TRBD1. J lost 1 base, V lost 10 bases, and 8 bases had no gene match. The germline CDR1 and CDR2 sequences are LNHDA and SQIVND (reference sequence). The CDR3 runs 14 residues. As DNA, the CDR3 is TGTGCCACCAGACGACAGGGGTCCCAAGAGACCCAGTACTTC. Translating it yields CATRRQGSQETQYF.